Sequencing of this TCR beta chain was carried out in a study of early T cells in non-severe SARS-CoV-2 infection. Across the whole study: Chains were not paired, and sequencing was done on bulk RNA from unsorted whole blood.

Unique molecular identifiers were added to individual cDNA molecules. From the 5' RACE reads, TCRdb called clonotypes with MiXCR, one entry per CDR3 protein. This table has roughly 30,000 distinct CDR3 sequences, around 7% appearing once. Study-wide results and caveats: Private and CD4 specificities were missed by VDJdb matching, which favored anti-spike CD8 responses.

This clonotype has more than one count but fewer than ten. Its specificity is not known. Sequenced: whole blood. This receptor was obtained from an adult who was a healthcare worker with PCR-confirmed SARS-CoV-2 infection or an uninfected control (not recorded which).

For the CDR3, the DNA is TGCGCCAGCAGTGGTGTGGGGGATACGCAGTATTTT. This sequence encodes CASSGVGDTQYF. This sequence joins TRBV10-1 and TRBJ2-3; D gene unclear. The germline CDR1 and CDR2 sequences are WNHNN and SYGVQD (reference sequence). V was cut by 4 bases and J by 6 bases, with 8 bases left in between. The CDR3 has 12 amino acids.